This TCR beta chain came from a study of shared clonotypes between healthy human individuals. Overall study: Per donor, three plates held CD4 naive cells, three held CD4 memory, two held CD8 naive and one held CD8 memory. Points from the study as a whole: Among four donors, roughly 5.4% of naive CD4 clonotypes were found in common.

When replicate PCRs were run on sorted subsets, they used 150 to 200 ng DNA, approximately 27,000 T cell genomes. Assay: immunoSEQ multiplex PCR; the TCRdb copy retains only in-frame clones and omits some. This sample yields 1,400,000 or so clones, of which 98% to 99% are seen a single time; 0.36% belongs to the top ten. A remark on this clone: What it binds is not known.

CDR3 length: 15 residues. V lost 3 bases and J lost 0; bases outside the gene matches: 4. CDR1 SGHDN and CDR2 FVKESK come from the germline V gene. The sequence came from a man younger than 40 in good health. The chain couples TRBV14 to TRBJ1-1; 7 nucleotides align to TRBD1. The sequencing sample was made of naive CD4+ T cells sorted from blood. The subset is: CD45RA+ positively selected. CDR3 sequence (DNA): TGTGCCAGCAGCCACCTGACAGGGATGAACACTGAAGCTTTCTTT. As protein: CASSHLTGMNTEAFF.